A single sample gave rise to the 26 T cell receptor beta chains below, sequenced in a study of blood T cell repertoires in COVID-19 (dated by TCRdb to 2020 to 2021). The library was made by the immunoSEQ multiplex PCR assay. The clones in this table, taken by TCRdb from immuneACCESS, are in-frame only. Not every clone is retained; where verified, under half of the shortfall comes from an unresolved V gene, and the cause of the rest is unknown. The sample includes about 280,000 clones, with 86% observed a single time. The ten largest clones add up to roughly 2.1% of the sample. Sequencing was performed on peripheral blood. Receptor source: a woman in her twenties or thirties who had recovered from COVID-19.

The V call is TRBV27, the J call TRBJ2-1; a possible D gene is TRBD1 (5 bases). With 4 bases removed from V and 1 base from J, the gap between germline ends came to 14 bases. The CDR3 covers 16 residues. Per the germline V gene, CDR1 is MNHEY and CDR2 is SMNVEV (reference sequence). CDR3 coding DNA: TGTGCCAGCAGTTATCTCAGGGCAGGGTCCTACAATGAGCAGTTCTTC. It specifies CASSYLRAGSYNEQFF.

This chain joins TRBV29-1 and TRBJ1-1; D not resolved. The CDR3 contains 15 residues. Germline V gene data show CDR1 as SQVTM and CDR2 as ANQGSEA. The V end was cut by 4 bases, the J end by 0 bases, with 15 bases between. This CDR3 reads CSVVLDMGVNTEAFF. Here the CDR3 DNA reads TGCAGCGTTGTACTGGATATGGGAGTGAACACTGAAGCTTTCTTT.

The chain recombines TRBV5-1 with TRBJ2-7, with 11 bases identical to TRBD2. The germline V gene encodes CDR1 SGHRS and CDR2 YFSETQ. The ends lost 4 bases at V and 1 base at J; junction bases unmatched: 4. The CDR3 runs 15 residues. CDR3 sequence: CASSDGTSGSYEQYF. CDR3 DNA sequence: TGCGCCAGCAGCGACGGGACTAGCGGTTCCTACGAGCAGTACTTC.

V and J are TRBV11-2 and TRBJ2-7; D is perhaps TRBD1 (6 bases). From germline, CDR1 is SGHAT and CDR2 FQNNGV. The CDR3 length is 17 residues. V was shortened by 1 base and J by 4 bases, with 20 bases between the two germline ends. Here the CDR3 DNA reads TGTGCCAGCAGCTTAGCGATATCGGCAGGGGAAGGTTACGAGCAGTACTTC. Its translation: CASSLAISAGEGYEQYF.

V usage is TRBV5-5 and J usage is TRBJ2-2; 7 bases are shared with TRBD2. Germline lookup yields CDR1 SGHKS and CDR2 YYEKEE (reference sequence). The CDR3 is 16 residues long. V trimming: 0 bases; J trimming: 3 bases; junction bases outside the gene matches: 5. This chain's CDR3 is CASSLAAGRDTGELFF. The CDR3 nucleotides read TGTGCCAGCAGCTTGGCCGCAGGGAGGGACACCGGGGAGCTGTTTTTT.

This chain uses TRBV5-1 with TRBJ1-4; tentative D call: TRBD1 (6 bases). With 4 bases removed from V and 0 bases from J, the gap between germline ends came to 10 bases. This CDR3 contains 15 residues. Germline lookup yields CDR1 SGHRS and CDR2 YFSETQ. CDR3 DNA sequence: TGCGCCAGCAGCGAACAGGGAACAACTAATGAAAAACTGTTTTTT. This translates into CASSEQGTTNEKLFF.

This sequence joins TRBV5-6 and TRBJ2-1; a weak D match, TRBD1 (5 bases). V gave up 1 base and J gave up 6 bases, with 23 bases separating them. The CDR3 loop spans 18 amino acids. Germline V CDR1 and CDR2: SGHDT, YYEEEE. The DNA of the CDR3 is TGTGCCAGCAGCTTGAATGGTGGTGGCTCCTCAGGGCGCAATGAGCAGTTCTTC. Translated: CASSLNGGGSSGRNEQFF.

The rearrangement links TRBV5-1 to TRBJ2-7, with 15 nucleotides matching TRBD2. Germline-derived CDR1 and CDR2 are SGHRS and YFSETQ. This CDR3 region has 16 residues. Unmatched junction bases numbered 6, after V lost 4 bases and J lost 4 bases. CDR3 residues: CASSHAGTSGGYEQYF. CDR3 in DNA: TGCGCCAGCAGCCACGCCGGGACTAGCGGGGGGTACGAGCAGTACTTC.

The V call is TRBV3-1 (or the pseudogene TRBV3-2), the J call TRBJ1-2; tentatively, D is TRBD1 (5 bases). CDR3 length: 15 residues. From germline, CDR1 is LGHDT and CDR2 YNNKEL (reference sequence). V lost 3 bases and J 8 bases, leaving 19 bases between the germline ends. The CDR3 DNA sequence: TGTGCCAGCAGCCAGCATACCAGCGGGGCCAACGGCTACACCTTC. It specifies CASSQHTSGANGYTF.

The chain employs TRBV11-2 and TRBJ2-1, with 11 bases matching TRBD2. Trimming at V came to 0 bases and at J to 0 bases, leaving 10 bases not matched to a gene. Germline CDR1 and CDR2: SGHAT and FQNNGV. The CDR3 runs 20 residues. CDR3 in DNA: TGTGCCAGCAGCTTAGATCGTTTGGCTAGCGGGAGGAGCTCCTACAATGAGCAGTTCTTC. This gives the protein CASSLDRLASGRSSYNEQFF.

The gene calls are TRBV4-2 and TRBJ2-3, with TRBD2 identical over 16 bases. The CDR3 is 16 amino acids. Germline CDR1 and CDR2: LGHNA and YNFKEQ. After removal of 3 bases from V and 5 bases from J, the junction contained 2 bases not matched to a gene. The CDR3 nucleotides read TGTGCCAGCAGCCATGGGACTAGCGGGGGGGAAGATACGCAGTATTTT. Amino acids: CASSHGTSGGEDTQYF.

V and J are TRBV11-2 and TRBJ2-7; tentatively, D is TRBD2 (7 bases). The germline V gene encodes CDR1 SGHAT and CDR2 FQNNGV. This CDR3 is built from 15 residues. Between the trimmed V and J ends, which lost 5 bases and 6 bases, there was a span of 20 bases. As DNA, the CDR3 is TGTGCCAGCAGCCCACTCCTCGGGGGGCCTCCCGAGCAGTACTTC. Translating gives CASSPLLGGPPEQYF.

In regard to this clone: The junction differs from germline at one of its ends, possibly a read error. The chain joins TRBV12-3 or TRBV12-4 to TRBJ1-3; D is uncertain. CDR3 length: 13 amino acids. CDR3 DNA sequence: TGTGCCACCAGTCTACGGGGTGGAAACACCATATATTTT. This translates into CATSLRGGNTIYF.

The V call is TRBV6-4, the J call TRBJ1-5; 7 bases line up with TRBD1. Germline CDR1 reads MRHNA; CDR2 reads SNTAGT. V was clipped by 4 bases and J by 6 bases; unmatched bases: 3. The CDR3 totals 13 residues. CDR3 DNA sequence: TGTGCCAGCAGTGCCTCAGGGGGTCAGCCCCAGCATTTT. The encoded protein is CASSASGGQPQHF.

A note on this clone: At one end the junction does not follow the germline gene, possibly because of a read error. V gene TRBV2 combines with J gene TRBJ2-7, with a possible D match to TRBD1 (6 bases). From germline, CDR1 is SNHLY and CDR2 FYNNEI. This CDR3 comprises 13 residues. The CDR3 DNA reads as TGTGCCAGCAGCGAAGGACAGCTACGGGAGCAGTACTTC. Residues: CASSEGQLREQYF. Full variable domain (missing parts from reference TRBV2 and TRBJ2-7): EPEVTQTPSHQVTQMGQEVILRCVPISNHLYFYWYRQILGQKVEFLVSFYNNEISEKSEIFDDQFSVERPDGSNFTLKIRSTKLEDSAMYFCASSEGQLREQYFGPGTRLTVT.

The V call is TRBV7-2, the J call TRBJ1-4, with D possibly matching TRBD1 (5 bases). The CDR3 covers 13 residues. Trimming removed 6 bases from V and 5 bases from J, with 10 bases in between. Germline CDR1 and CDR2: SGHTA and FQGNSA. The CDR3 coding sequence is TGTGCCAGCAGACCCCAGGGAAATGAAAAACTGTTTTTT. Encoded protein: CASRPQGNEKLFF.

The V gene is TRBV7-3, the J gene TRBJ1-2, with 10 bases fitting TRBD1. The CDR3 is made up of 13 amino acids. After removal of 3 bases from V and 8 bases from J, the junction contained 3 bases not matched to a gene. CDR1 and CDR2 (germline): SGHTA, FQGTGA. CDR3 in amino acids: CASSLGTGVGYTF. CDR3 bases: TGTGCCAGCAGCTTGGGGACAGGGGTCGGCTACACCTTC.

This clone has a single count. The genes are TRBV6-2 or TRBV6-3 and TRBJ1-4; the match to TRBD1 covers 7 bases. Losses at the gene ends were 6 bases for V and 5 bases for J; bases not matched to a gene: 12. The germline gives CDR1 MNHEY, CDR2 SVGEGT. The CDR3 sequence is 16 residues long. CDR3 in DNA: TGTGCCAGCAGACCTGGGACAGAAAGGAGAAATGAAAAACTGTTTTTT. As protein: CASRPGTERRNEKLFF.

The chain has TRBV6-1 and TRBJ2-3; a weak D match, TRBD2 (5 bases). Per the germline V gene, CDR1 is MNHNS and CDR2 is SASEGT. V shed 2 bases and J shed 4 bases, with 10 bases lying between them. The CDR3 is 14 residues long. CDR3 DNA: TGTGCCAGCAGTGAACCCCTAGCCGCAGATACGCAGTATTTT. Translation: CASSEPLAADTQYF.

The V and J genes are TRBV11-3 and TRBJ2-5, with 12 nucleotides matching TRBD2. V lost 3 bases, J lost 4 bases, and 3 bases stayed unmatched. The CDR3 spans 15 residues. Germline CDR1 SGHNT, CDR2 YENEEA. In DNA form, the CDR3 reads TGTGCCAGCAGCTTGGGACTAGCGGGTTTAGAGACCCAGTACTTC. Its translation is CASSLGLAGLETQYF.

The V and J genes are TRBV9 and TRBJ2-7; 9 bases match TRBD2. V dropped 4 bases and J dropped 5; count of bases not matched to a gene: 10. Germline-derived CDR1 and CDR2 are SGDLS and YYNGEE. This CDR3 comprises 15 residues. The CDR3 reads CASSPAVAGDNEQYF. The DNA of the CDR3 is TGTGCCAGCAGCCCGGCGGTAGCGGGAGATAACGAGCAGTACTTC.

The genes are TRBV6-5 and TRBJ2-3; TRBD2 matches at 8 bases. This CDR3 comprises 15 residues. V lost 8 bases and J lost 6; bases outside the gene matches: 13. Germline-derived CDR1 and CDR2 are MNHEY and SVGAGI. The CDR3 sequence is CASFRGLAGFDTQYF. In DNA form, the CDR3 reads TGTGCCAGCTTCAGAGGACTAGCAGGATTTGATACGCAGTATTTT.

The J gene is TRBJ2-2, the V gene TRBV7-3, with 7 bases fitting TRBD2. Germline V gene data show CDR1 as SGHTA and CDR2 as FQGTGA. The CDR3 totals 17 residues. V was pared by 5 bases and J by 2 bases, with 11 bases of the junction left unmatched. CDR3 region: CASSPGPGRPNTGELFF. As DNA, the CDR3 is TGTGCCAGCAGCCCAGGTCCCGGGAGGCCAAACACCGGGGAGCTGTTTTTT.

The gene calls are TRBV5-1 and TRBJ1-1; D unresolved. The germline gives CDR1 SGHRS, CDR2 YFSETQ. This CDR3 has 15 amino acids. Between the trimmed V and J ends, which lost 0 bases and 4 bases, there was a span of 13 bases. CDR3 sequence: CASSLVAEGATEAFF. In DNA, the CDR3 is TGCGCCAGCAGCTTGGTTGCCGAGGGAGCCACTGAAGCTTTCTTT. The full variable domain, completed using reference TRBV5-1 and TRBJ1-1, is KAGVTQTPRYLIKTRGQQVTLSCSPISGHRSVSWYQQTPGQGLQFLFEYFSETQRNKGNFPGRFSGRQFSNSRSEMNVSTLELGDSALYLCASSLVAEGATEAFFGQGTRLTVV.

The J gene is TRBJ2-7, the V gene TRBV28, with D possibly TRBD2 on 6 matching bases. Germline lookup yields CDR1 MDHEN and CDR2 SYDVKM. The CDR3 contains 14 residues. V dropped 8 bases and J dropped 6 bases, with 20 bases sitting between them. The CDR3 sequence: CASCELAGGCEQYF. The CDR3 nucleotides are TGTGCCAGCTGTGAACTAGCTGGAGGGTGCGAGCAGTACTTC.

The chain joins TRBV4-1 to TRBJ1-2; 7 bases agree with TRBD1. J was trimmed by 8 bases and V by 10 bases; bases with no gene match: 13. Germline V gene sequence: CDR1 MGHRA, CDR2 YSYEKL. This CDR3 has 13 amino acids. CDR3 region: CATAQSKQGGYTF. CDR3 sequence (DNA): TGCGCCACCGCGCAGAGCAAACAGGGGGGCTACACCTTC.